This TCR beta chain was sequenced during a study of cytomegalovirus exposure and HLA in healthy donors. 13 Jbeta primers and 60 Vbeta primers were used for the PCR. Method: immunoSEQ multiplex PCR; TCRdb's copy keeps in-frame clones and lacks some. The data hold 86,000 or so clones, with 75% to 85% observed a single time. This clone has just one count. The V and J ends lost 4 bases and 3 bases respectively, with 11 bases between them. Germline CDR1 LGHNA, CDR2 YSLEER. CDR3 length: 14 residues. Sequenced: PBMCs. The clonotype was recovered from a woman aged 40 to 50 in good health and CMV-seropositive. The genes are TRBV4-3 and TRBJ2-3; TRBD1 might be the D (5 bases). CDR3 loop: CASSPQERTDTQYF. CDR3 DNA sequence: TGCGCCAGCAGCCCACAGGAGAGAACAGATACGCAGTATTTT.